The 11 T cell receptor beta chains in this list originate from one sample, sequenced in a study of T cells in Graves' hyperthyroidism and ophthalmopathy. Using RNA transcripts as the source, TCR beta CDR3 regions were amplified. First-round RT-PCR of the TCR CDR3 relied on the HTBI primer set. TCRdb independently ran MiXCR on the multiplex PCR reads; one entry per CDR3 protein. The repertoire holds more than 650,000 distinct CDR3 sequences, with 11% to 15% as singletons. The source material was blood. These receptor sequences come from a woman between 18 and 29 years old with Graves' hyperthyroidism.

This clonotype was picked up a small number of times. The chain recombines TRBV6-1 with TRBJ2-5; tentatively, D is TRBD2 (6 bases). Germline V gene data show CDR1 as MNHNS and CDR2 as SASEGT. Between the trimmed V and J ends, which lost 5 bases and 4 bases, there was a span of 17 bases. This CDR3 region has 15 residues. The CDR3, as DNA: TGTGCCAGCAGTCCTTGGGGCGGGATTCGAGAGACCCAGTACTTC. It yields the protein CASSPWGGIRETQYF.

This chain connects TRBV24-1 to TRBJ2-1; D uncertain. Germline values: CDR1 KGHDR, CDR2 SFDVKD. The V end was cut by 6 bases, the J end by 8 bases, with 19 bases between. The CDR3 is made up of 15 amino acids. Written as DNA, the CDR3 is TGTGCCACCAGTCGCGAACAGCGACCTTGGGATGAGCAGTTCTTC. This translates into CATSREQRPWDEQFF.

There are a few counts of this clonotype. The chain has TRBV20-1 and TRBJ2-7, with D possibly TRBD1 on 6 matching bases. The CDR3 sequence is 14 residues long. Germline V lookup: CDR1 DFQATT, CDR2 SNEGSKA (reference sequence). The germline V and J ends were trimmed by 6 bases and 6 bases, with 21 bases remaining between them. The CDR3 coding sequence is TGCAGTGCCGAACACAGGACAGTCTCCGGCGAGCAGTACTTC. Protein product: CSAEHRTVSGEQYF.

There are many counts of this clonotype. The rearrangement uses TRBV7-2 and TRBJ2-7; D remains ambiguous. Germline V gene lookup returns CDR1 SGHTA and CDR2 FQGNSA. V lost 1 base, J lost 3 bases, and 7 bases lay in between. This CDR3 is built from 13 residues. CDR3 bases: TGTGCCAGCAGCTTAGACTCTGGCTACGAGCAGTACTTC. This codes for CASSLDSGYEQYF.

This clonotype was picked up many times. The chain has TRBV29-1 and TRBJ2-1; D ambiguous. V lost 4 bases, J lost 4 bases, and 8 bases lay in between. CDR3 size: 12 residues. The germline V gene has CDR1 SQVTM and CDR2 ANQGSEA. CDR3 sequence: CSVGFQYNEQFF. In DNA form, the CDR3 reads TGCAGCGTTGGGTTTCAGTACAATGAGCAGTTCTTC.

This clonotype was seen at least ten times. The V call is TRBV20-1, the J call TRBJ2-1, with TRBD2 identical over 9 bases. The germline CDR1 and CDR2 sequences are DFQATT and SNEGSKA (reference sequence). This CDR3 has 15 residues. Trimming took 3 bases from V and 5 from J; bases not matched to a gene: 8. CDR3 protein: CSASFSSGVNNEQFF. The CDR3 coding sequence is TGCAGTGCTAGCTTCTCTAGCGGGGTCAACAATGAGCAGTTCTTC.

The count of this clonotype is one. This chain uses TRBV19 with TRBJ2-1; D is uncertain. With 6 bases removed from V and 4 bases from J, the gap between germline ends came to 10 bases. The CDR3 extends over 13 amino acids. Per germline, CDR1 LNHDA and CDR2 SQIVND (reference sequence). DNA for the CDR3: TGTGCCAGTAGCCATGGGGTTTACAATGAGCAGTTCTTC. It translates to CASSHGVYNEQFF. Looking up the rest from reference TRBV19 and TRBJ2-1 gives the full variable domain: DGGITQSPKYLFRKEGQNVTLSCEQNLNHDAMYWYRQDPGQGLRLIYYSQIVNDFQKGDIAEGYSVSREKKESFPLTVTSAQKNPTAFYLCASSHGVYNEQFFGPGTRLTVL.

This clonotype showed up many times. This chain connects TRBV13 to TRBJ2-1; 8 bases match TRBD2. The junction had 3 bases not matched to a gene; V was cut back by 6 bases and J by 2 bases. CDR1 and CDR2 (germline): PRHDT, FYEKMQ (reference sequence). CDR3 size: 14 residues. CDR3 loop: CASSISGAYNEQFF. The CDR3 DNA follows: TGTGCCAGCAGTATTAGCGGGGCCTACAATGAGCAGTTCTTC.

This clonotype occurred a few times. V gene TRBV5-1 combines with J gene TRBJ2-4, with 7 positions matching TRBD2. CDR1 is SGHRS, CDR2 YFSETQ, per germline. This CDR3 comprises 17 residues. V was clipped by 0 bases and J by 5 bases; unmatched bases: 11. CDR3 sequence (DNA): TGCGCCAGCAGCTTGGGAGAGTCGGGAGGCCCCCAAAACATTCAGTACTTC. Amino acids: CASSLGESGGPQNIQYF.

This clonotype was found many times. The chain couples TRBV28 to TRBJ1-1; D is perhaps TRBD1 (5 bases). Germline assignment: CDR1 MDHEN and CDR2 SYDVKM. V gave up 2 bases and J gave up 5 bases, with 9 bases separating them. This CDR3 has 13 amino acids. The CDR3 nucleotides read TGTGCCAGCAGTTTACCCCACAGGACTGAAGCTTTCTTT. Encoded protein: CASSLPHRTEAFF.

This clonotype was found a few times. The chain is built from TRBV4-3 and TRBJ2-2; 12 bases are a match to TRBD2. Losses at the gene ends were 0 bases for V and 3 bases for J; bases not matched to a gene: 5. Germline CDR1 reads LGHNA; CDR2 reads YSLEER. The CDR3 runs to 18 residues. The CDR3 sequence is CASSQDETSGRYTGELFF. CDR3 coding DNA: TGCGCCAGCAGCCAAGATGAAACTAGCGGGAGGTACACCGGGGAGCTGTTTTTT.